This T cell receptor beta chain was observed in a study of molecular identifiers for immune sequencing clone quantification. This clonotype was counted ten times or more. As yet, its antigen is unknown. When naive CD8 T cells were sorted, they were gated as CD8+CD4-CCR7+CD45RA+. Regarding the study as a whole: One cell's worth of spiked Jurkat TCR RNA was reportedly detectable among 850,000 to 1,000,000 naive cells. Clonotypes surpassing 20 RNA copies contained over 98% of effector molecules, versus under 1% in naive cells.

From the PCR reads, TCRdb called clonotypes with MiXCR, one entry per CDR3 protein. The table has roughly 100,000 distinct CDR3 sequences, about 35% seen once; the top ten hold roughly 9.3%. The sequence was collected from a human donor in good health. Some libraries in this study had Jurkat cell RNA spiked in. The sequenced sample consisted of naive CD8+ T cells from blood, with Jurkat cell RNA spiked in. This sample's subset: FACS-sorted CD8+CD4-CCR7+CD45RA+ naive T cells.

The CDR3: CASSPGRGPSTDTQYF. The DNA for the CDR3 is TGTGCCAGCTCACCAGGCCGCGGTCCTAGCACAGATACGCAGTATTTT. This chain connects TRBV18 to TRBJ2-3; D not certain. Trimming shortened V by 2 bases and J by 0 bases, and 12 bases separated the two germline ends. This CDR3 spans 16 amino acids. Germline V gene lookup returns CDR1 KGHSH and CDR2 LQKENI. The complete variable domain, with remaining parts taken from reference TRBV18 and TRBJ2-3, reads NAGVMQNPRHLVRRRGQEARLRCSPMKGHSHVYWYRQLPEEGLKFMVYLQKENIIDESGMPKERFSAEFPKEGPSILRIQQVVRGDSAAYFCASSPGRGPSTDTQYFGPGTRLTVL.